The present T cell receptor (beta chain) was sequenced within a study of tumor-infiltrating lymphocytes in localized non-small cell lung cancer. The ends were cut back, 4 bases at V and 0 bases at J, with 12 bases in the middle. CDR1 MGHRA and CDR2 YSYEKL come from the germline V gene. The CDR3 loop spans 15 amino acids. This clone was recorded once. Assay used: immunoSEQ multiplex PCR; TCRdb lists only in-frame clones, some missing. The sample records 9,500 to 13,000 clones, about 62% being singletons. Sequencing was performed on uninvolved lung tissue not adjacent to the tumor. V is TRBV4-1 and J is TRBJ1-1; D call uncertain. The clonotype originates from a human donor with non-small cell lung cancer. CDR3 DNA: TGCGCCAGCAGCCTAGGTGGGTCTCTGAACACTGAAGCTTTCTTT. Protein product: CASSLGGSLNTEAFF.